This T cell receptor beta chain derives from a study of control samples from healthy donors and cancer patients (TCRdb year 2020). CDR1 and CDR2, per the germline V gene, are MNHEY and SVGAGI. V and J are truncated by 7 bases and 4 bases respectively, leaving an intervening sequence of 8 bases. There are 13 amino acids in the CDR3, from cysteine to phenylalanine inclusive. The retained sequence is limited to the CDR3, 39 bases, with the frame set at the first base. Library preparation employed the immunoSEQ multiplex PCR assay. TCRdb provides this immuneACCESS table in a form limited to in-frame rearrangements. Some clones are lacking; in checked studies, under half of them reflect an unresolved V gene, and why the rest are absent is not known. The sample table contains hundreds of thousands of clones; only one count was recorded for roughly four fifths of them. The ten largest clonotypes hold about 14% of the sample.

A word on this clone: It lacks a known antigen. Per-base qualities were not stored, and no clone one base away is much larger.

The V and J genes are TRBV6-5 and TRBJ1-6, with the identity of the D gene unclear. This clonotype originated in a woman aged 60-70 years with lung cancer. The specimen was PBMCs. For the CDR3, the sequence is CASTGQYNSPLHF. The DNA is as follows: TGTGCCAGCACCGGGCAGTATAATTCACCCCTCCACTTT.